This T cell receptor beta chain was retrieved from a study of cytomegalovirus exposure and HLA in healthy donors. Between the trimmed V and J ends, which lost 4 bases and 3 bases, there was a span of 22 bases. CDR1 SGHVS and CDR2 FQNEAQ come from the germline V gene. The CDR3 is made up of 17 amino acids. Regarding this clone: Its antigen remains unidentified.

The PCR contained 60 Vbeta and 13 Jbeta primers. Data came from immunoSEQ multiplex PCR; TCRdb stores just in-frame clones and leaves some out. The table includes around 280,000 clones, roughly 90% detected once. Study results and caveats: There was a cluster of highly shared sequence variants that was likely a sequencing artifact. It was 164 TCR beta chains that were listed as cytomegalovirus-associated.

The sequenced material came from PBMCs. The chain carries TRBV7-8 and TRBJ2-7; possible D gene TRBD2, 7 bases. The sequence derives from a young woman in good health and CMV-seronegative. The chain's CDR3 is CASSYFSAGAPNYEQYF. The CDR3 DNA reads TGTGCCAGCAGCTATTTTTCCGCGGGGGCGCCTAACTACGAGCAGTACTTC.